These 27 T cell receptor beta chains share one sample of origin, sequenced in a study of blood T cell repertoires in COVID-19. Profiling relied on immunoSEQ multiplex PCR, and the TCRdb table lists in-frame clones only, not all of them. The repertoire includes approximately 76,000 clones, roughly 80% of them detected once, and 6% to 7% sits in the top ten. The sample consisted of peripheral blood. Receptors originate from a woman aged 60-70 years with acute or convalescent COVID-19.

The V call is TRBV14, the J call TRBJ2-2; weak D call: TRBD2 (5 bases). V was cut by 3 bases and J by 4 bases, with 9 bases left in between. Per the germline V gene, CDR1 is SGHDN and CDR2 is FVKESK. The CDR3 has 14 residues. The CDR3 protein is CASSQVRGTGELFF. CDR3 sequence (DNA): TGTGCCAGCAGCCAGGTCCGGGGCACCGGGGAGCTGTTTTTT.

V usage is TRBV2 and J usage is TRBJ2-2, with TRBD1 matching 10 bases. V dropped 6 bases and J dropped 6; count of bases not matched to a gene: 16. The length of the CDR3 is 18 residues. From germline, CDR1 is SNHLY and CDR2 FYNNEI. The CDR3 DNA follows: TGTGCCAGCAGCTATAATTCCGGGACAGGGGCTGGGGCCGGGGAGCTGTTTTTT. As protein: CASSYNSGTGAGAGELFF.

The rearrangement joins TRBV7-2 to TRBJ2-2; 8 nucleotides align to TRBD1. Per the germline V gene, CDR1 is SGHTA and CDR2 is FQGNSA. This CDR3 has 14 amino acids. Trimming took 10 bases from V and 0 from J; bases not matched to a gene: 4. CDR3 nucleotides: TGTGCCACCACAGGGGGACCGAACACCGGGGAGCTGTTTTTT. Its translation: CATTGGPNTGELFF.

V and J are TRBV6-6 and TRBJ2-7; TRBD1 matches at 8 bases. J gave up 4 bases and V 8 bases, and 13 bases lay outside the gene matches. The V gene's germline CDR1 is MNHNY and CDR2 SVGAGI (reference sequence). The CDR3 contains 15 residues. The CDR3: CASGARTGFAYEQYF. In nucleotides, the CDR3 is TGTGCCAGCGGGGCTCGGACAGGGTTTGCTTACGAGCAGTACTTC.

The chain joins TRBV24-1 to TRBJ2-1; possibly TRBD2 for D (7 bases). Germline assignment: CDR1 KGHDR and CDR2 SFDVKD. The CDR3 contains 16 residues. The V end lost 6 bases, the J end lost 5 bases, and 19 bases lay between the germline ends. In nucleotides, the CDR3 is TGTGCCACCAGTATGGGGGGGGCGATTCGGGACAATGAGCAGTTCTTC. Residues: CATSMGGAIRDNEQFF.

This clone is classed as medium-sized. V and J are TRBV29-1 and TRBJ1-1; D gene ambiguous. V was shortened by 4 bases and J by 0 bases, with 6 bases between the two germline ends. CDR1 is SQVTM and CDR2 is ANQGSEA in the germline V gene. The CDR3 is 12 residues long. CDR3 protein: CSVGRLNTEAFF. The CDR3 nucleotides are TGCAGCGTTGGGCGGTTGAACACTGAAGCTTTCTTT.

This clone was detected a few times. The V and J genes are TRBV11-1 and TRBJ1-2; the match to TRBD1 covers 7 bases. This CDR3 is 14 amino acids long. Germline-derived CDR1 and CDR2 are SGHAT and FQDESV (reference sequence). The ends lost 5 bases at V and 2 bases at J; junction bases unmatched: 5. CDR3 coding DNA: TGTGCCAGCAGCAACAGGGGTTCCAACTATGGCTACACCTTC. Residues: CASSNRGSNYGYTF.

The chain links TRBV5-6 to TRBJ1-6, with 8 bases lining up with TRBD1. The CDR3 runs 15 residues. Germline V lookup: CDR1 SGHDT, CDR2 YYEEEE. Germline trimming cut 0 bases from V and 8 bases from J; bases unmatched to any gene: 4. The CDR3 sequence is CASSLDRGYYSPLHF. DNA of the CDR3: TGTGCCAGCAGCTTGGACAGGGGGTATTATTCACCCCTCCACTTT.

This chain links TRBV7-2 with TRBJ2-3; TRBD2 aligns across 8 bases. V lost 2 bases to trimming and J lost 0 bases; unmatched junction nucleotides: 10. Germline CDR1 and CDR2: SGHTA and FQGNSA. CDR3 length: 18 residues. CDR3 in amino acids: CASSLRGGGQPSTDTQYF. DNA for the CDR3: TGTGCCAGCAGCTTACGTGGCGGGGGGCAACCTAGCACAGATACGCAGTATTTT.

This chain links TRBV5-4 with TRBJ1-5; D gene unclear. The V end lost 10 bases, the J end lost 5 bases, and 16 bases lay between the germline ends. The germline V gene has CDR1 SGHNT and CDR2 YYREEE (reference sequence). The CDR3 is 13 residues long. The CDR3 loop is CACAGKPDQPQHF. DNA for the CDR3: TGTGCCTGCGCGGGGAAGCCTGATCAGCCCCAGCATTTT. The variable domain in full, completed from reference TRBV5-4 and TRBJ1-5, reads ETGVTQSPTHLIKTRGQQVTLRCSSQSGHNTVSWYQQALGQGPQFIFQYYREEENGRGNFPPRFSGLQFPNYSSELNVNALELDDSALYLCACAGKPDQPQHFGDGTRLSIL.

V usage is TRBV5-4 and J usage is TRBJ1-6; D might be TRBD1 (6 bases). V lost 5 bases, J lost 0 bases, and 12 bases lay in between. This CDR3 contains 16 residues. CDR1 and CDR2 (germline): SGHNT, YYREEE (reference sequence). CDR3 amino acids: CASRADRSSYNSPLHF. Written as DNA, the CDR3 is TGTGCCAGCAGGGCCGACAGGAGCTCCTATAATTCACCCCTCCACTTT.

The V call is TRBV7-2, the J call TRBJ1-1; D is undetermined. CDR1 is SGHTA and CDR2 is FQGNSA in the germline V gene. Trimming pared 5 bases from V and 5 bases from J, leaving 12 bases between. The CDR3 consists of 13 residues. The CDR3 coding sequence is TGTGCCAGCAGCGCAAGCTTCGGGACTGAAGCTTTCTTT. Translation gives CASSASFGTEAFF. Looking up the rest from reference TRBV7-2 and TRBJ1-1 gives the full variable domain: GAGVSQSPSNKVTEKGKDVELRCDPISGHTALYWYRQSLGQGLEFLIYFQGNSAPDKSGLPSDRFSAERTGGSVSTLTIQRTQQEDSAVYLCASSASFGTEAFFGQGTRLTVV.

This sequence joins TRBV18 and TRBJ2-1; D perhaps matches TRBD2 (7 bases). The V gene's germline CDR1 is KGHSH and CDR2 LQKENI. V dropped 0 bases and J dropped 4 bases, with 16 bases sitting between them. The CDR3 extends over 17 amino acids. This CDR3 reads CASSPPSNGGTYNEQFF. The CDR3 coding sequence is TGTGCCAGCTCACCACCTAGTAACGGGGGGACATACAATGAGCAGTTCTTC.

The rearrangement uses TRBV11-2 and TRBJ2-7; D gene uncertain. The length of the CDR3 is 12 residues. V was shortened by 5 bases and J by 5 bases, with 10 bases between the two germline ends. Germline CDR1 reads SGHAT; CDR2 reads FQNNGV. The CDR3 DNA sequence: TGTGCCAGCAGCCGAGTCGACAACGAGCAGTACTTC. Encoded protein: CASSRVDNEQYF. The variable domain in full, with the rest retrieved from reference TRBV11-2 and TRBJ2-7, is EAGVAQSPRYKIIEKRQSVAFWCNPISGHATLYWYQQILGQGPKLLIQFQNNGVVDDSQLPKDRFSAERLKGVDSTLKIQPAKLEDSAVYLCASSRVDNEQYFGPGTRLTVT.

V usage is TRBV10-1 and J usage is TRBJ1-1, with TRBD1 matching 9 bases. J gave up 5 bases and V 4 bases, and 5 bases lay outside the gene matches. The germline V gene encodes CDR1 WNHNN and CDR2 SYGVQD (reference sequence). This CDR3 spans 14 amino acids. CDR3: CASSADRGSTEAFF. DNA for the CDR3: TGCGCCAGCAGTGCCGACAGGGGGTCAACTGAAGCTTTCTTT.

This clone turned up a few times. The rearrangement uses TRBV19 and TRBJ1-2; 7 nucleotides align to TRBD1. J gave up 6 bases and V 3 bases, and 4 bases lay outside the gene matches. Germline CDR1 is LNHDA and CDR2 is SQIVND (reference sequence). The CDR3 consists of 13 residues. In DNA form, the CDR3 reads TGTGCCAGTAGTATGAGAGGGGGCGATGGCTACACCTTC. Protein: CASSMRGGDGYTF.

V gene TRBV7-7 combines with J gene TRBJ2-2; the match to TRBD2 covers 15 bases. The CDR3 has 18 amino acids. The V and J ends lost 5 bases and 4 bases, in that order; junction bases with no gene match: 8. Germline assignment: CDR1 SSHAT and CDR2 FNYEAQ (reference sequence). The CDR3 sequence: CASSPGLAGGHSTGELFF. CDR3 nucleotide sequence: TGTGCCAGCAGCCCCGGACTAGCGGGGGGGCATAGCACCGGGGAGCTGTTTTTT.

V and J are TRBV5-1 and TRBJ2-7; TRBD1 is a possible D gene (7 bases). Germline V gene data show CDR1 as SGHRS and CDR2 as YFSETQ. The CDR3 is made up of 12 amino acids. V gave up 7 bases and J gave up 7 bases, with 15 bases separating them. The chain's CDR3 is CASSYGGQEQYF. DNA of the CDR3: TGCGCCAGCTCCTACGGGGGACAGGAGCAGTACTTC.

V is TRBV29-1 and J is TRBJ1-1; 8 nucleotides line up with TRBD1. The V gene end was trimmed by 4 bases and the J gene end by 1 base; junction bases not matched to a gene: 5. CDR3 size: 14 residues. Germline V gives CDR1 SQVTM, CDR2 ANQGSEA. In DNA form, the CDR3 reads TGCAGCGTTGGGGGGGACAGGTCGAACACTGAAGCTTTCTTT. Translated: CSVGGDRSNTEAFF.

V usage is TRBV2 and J usage is TRBJ1-3; TRBD1 is a possible D gene (6 bases). This CDR3 comprises 15 residues. Per germline, CDR1 SNHLY and CDR2 FYNNEI. The V and J ends lost 11 bases and 0 bases respectively, with 17 bases between them. CDR3 sequence reads: CAGSTGLTSGNTIYF. The CDR3 DNA is TGTGCCGGGTCGACAGGCCTTACCTCTGGAAACACCATATATTTT.

This clone was seen once. The chain uses TRBV6-6 and TRBJ1-1; the match to TRBD1 covers 8 bases. The CDR3 loop spans 17 amino acids. Germline V lookup: CDR1 MNHNY, CDR2 SVGAGI (reference sequence). V lost 5 bases, J lost 5 bases, and 16 bases stayed unmatched. In DNA form, the CDR3 reads TGTGCCAGCAGTCTCCACCGGTATTCAGGGGGCGGGACTGAAGCTTTCTTT. This sequence encodes CASSLHRYSGGGTEAFF.

V is TRBV3-1 (or the pseudogene TRBV3-2) and J is TRBJ1-2; unclear D gene. The CDR3 has 15 residues. V was shortened by 0 bases and J by 4 bases, with 12 bases between the two germline ends. Germline loops: CDR1 LGHDT, CDR2 YNNKEL (reference sequence). CDR3 loop: CASSQESARFYGYTF. The CDR3 DNA sequence: TGTGCCAGCAGCCAAGAAAGTGCCAGGTTCTATGGCTACACCTTC.

The chain is built from TRBV23-1 and TRBJ1-5; D perhaps matches TRBD1 (6 bases). TRBV23-1 counts as an open reading frame of uncertain function. The CDR3 totals 15 residues. Trimming took 3 bases from V and 1 from J, leaving 10 bases between them. In DNA form, the CDR3 reads TGCGCCAGCAGTCACCAAAGGGGGAGCAATCAGCCCCAGCATTTT. Protein product: CASSHQRGSNQPQHF.

This chain links TRBV18 with TRBJ2-3; the match to TRBD1 covers 8 bases. The CDR3 extends over 15 amino acids. Trimming removed 2 bases from V and 6 bases from J; junction bases left unmatched: 7. Germline V gives CDR1 KGHSH, CDR2 LQKENI. In DNA form, the CDR3 reads TGTGCCAGCTCACCATCTAACAGGGGGACCGATACGCAGTATTTT. It translates to CASSPSNRGTDTQYF.

The rearrangement uses TRBV13 and TRBJ1-2, with a tentative D call TRBD1 (5 bases). Germline V gives CDR1 PRHDT, CDR2 FYEKMQ (reference sequence). The CDR3 consists of 15 residues. The germline V and J ends were trimmed by 0 bases and 0 bases, with 8 bases remaining between them. The CDR3 DNA reads as TGTGCCAGCAGCTTAGGAGTACAGGCTAACTATGGCTACACCTTC. It translates to CASSLGVQANYGYTF.

The chain combines TRBV4-1 with TRBJ1-3; the D gene is possibly TRBD1 (5 bases). Trimming pared 4 bases from V and 0 bases from J, leaving 16 bases between. This CDR3 spans 17 amino acids. Germline values: CDR1 MGHRA, CDR2 YSYEKL. In DNA, the CDR3 is TGCGCCAGCAGCCCCCGTGGAGGGGCCTTCTCTGGAAACACCATATATTTT. Its translation is CASSPRGGAFSGNTIYF.

This sequence joins TRBV15 and TRBJ1-4; no clear D gene. CDR1 and CDR2 from the germline V gene are LNHNV and YYDKDF (reference sequence). V was pared by 0 bases and J by 0 bases, with 14 bases between. The CDR3 is 18 residues long. In DNA, the CDR3 is TGTGCCACCAGCAGAGATTCTCTTTATAGTTCAACTAATGAAAAACTGTTTTTT. As protein: CATSRDSLYSSTNEKLFF.